The subject of this entry is one T cell receptor beta chain. This record belongs to a study of CD8+ T cells in alopecia areata. In each case, RNA was isolated and then reverse transcribed into cDNA as the sequencing template. Profiling relied on immunoSEQ multiplex PCR, and the TCRdb table lists in-frame clones only, not all of them. The sample lists 80,000 to 100,000 clones, about 40% seen once, with about 1.5% in the top ten. V lost 1 base and J 2 bases, leaving 6 bases between the germline ends. This CDR3 is 13 amino acids long. Per the germline V gene, CDR1 is LNHNV and CDR2 is YYDKDF (reference sequence).

The chain links TRBV15 to TRBJ2-7; D is undetermined. This TCR was recovered from a human donor with alopecia areata. The sequencing input was CD4+ T cells sorted from blood. The CDR3: CATSRVQAYEQYF. DNA of the CDR3: TGTGCCACCAGCAGAGTGCAAGCCTACGAGCAGTACTTC.